Presented here are 5 T cell receptor beta chains from one specimen sequenced in a study of regulatory T cells in long-lasting Graves disease. Both iRepertoire HTBI primers and Arm-PCR of CDR3 regions were used to build the TCR beta libraries. TCRdb redid the calling of the multiplex PCR reads with MiXCR, one entry per CDR3 protein. The repertoire has over 350,000 distinct CDR3 sequences, around 16% of them found once; the top ten carry roughly 8%. Described time point: newly diagnosed GD, antithyroid drugs for less than 3 months. From RNA extracted from PBMCs, the TCR library was made. This same sample was also taken into another study, of T cells in Graves' hyperthyroidism and ophthalmopathy.

This specimen consisted of peripheral blood mononuclear cells (PBMCs), obtained at new diagnosis, from a patient treated with antithyroid drugs. The receptor source for this set is a woman aged 40-49 years with Graves disease.

V and J are TRBV12-3 or TRBV12-4 and TRBJ1-2; a possible D gene is TRBD1 (5 bases). V was clipped by 0 bases and J by 6 bases, with 8 bases between them. The CDR3 totals 13 residues. CDR3: CASSLAGLHGYTF. The CDR3 DNA sequence: TGTGCCAGCAGTTTAGCGGGGCTCCATGGCTACACCTTC.

The chain employs TRBV20-1 and TRBJ2-7, with 12 nucleotides matching TRBD2. The CDR3 contains 16 residues. The germline V gene has CDR1 DFQATT and CDR2 SNEGSKA (reference sequence). V dropped 3 bases and J dropped 5; count of bases not matched to a gene: 11. The CDR3 loop reads CSASSASGRAADEQYF. CDR3 DNA sequence: TGCAGTGCTAGTTCGGCTAGCGGGAGGGCCGCGGACGAGCAGTACTTC.

The table lists this clonotype with many counts. The V gene is TRBV6-1, the J gene TRBJ1-1; 7 positions match TRBD1. The V segment lost 3 bases and the J segment 5 bases; nucleotides outside the gene matches: 0. The CDR3 loop spans 12 amino acids. Germline V gives CDR1 MNHNS, CDR2 SASEGT. The CDR3 DNA follows: TGTGCCAGCAGTGAGACAGGGACTGAAGCTTTCTTT. Amino acids: CASSETGTEAFF.

Note on this clonotype: Mismatch with germline at one junction end may stem from a read error. The CDR3 coding sequence is TGTGTCATCAGTGGGCGGGCTAGCGGGGGTGAGACCCAGTACTTC. As protein: CVISGRASGGETQYF. The chain joins TRBV10-3 to TRBJ2-5; TRBD2 agrees at 10 bases. This CDR3 region has 15 residues. CDR1 is ENHRY and CDR2 is SYGVKD in the germline V gene.

Turning to this clonotype: Possible read error: a much larger clone is one base away. The chain joins TRBV20-1 to TRBJ2-2; D is unresolved. Trimming took 0 bases from V and 7 from J, leaving 6 bases between them. CDR1 and CDR2 from the germline V gene are DFQATT and SNEGSKA (reference sequence). The CDR3 runs to 12 residues. Written as DNA, the CDR3 is TGCAGTGCTAGAGATTTGGTCGGGGAGCTGTTTTTT. It is translated as CSARDLVGELFF.